The rows below give T cell receptor beta chains drawn from one sample of a study of neurological immune-mediated disorders. TCRdb re-called the 5' RACE reads through MiXCR, storing one row per CDR3 protein. The sample holds fewer than 90,000 distinct CDR3 sequences, 10% seen once. Sequencing was done on a sample of PBMCs. The receptors derive from a man in his forties or fifties in good health. CDR3s include the opening cysteine and the closing phenylalanine or tryptophan. D genes are given only for firm matches. Size values are once, few and many counts, or a class for expanded clones, and some rows have none.

D	V	J	length	size	DNA	CDR3
TRBD2	TRBV20-1	TRBJ2-3	13	medium-sized	TGCAGTGCTGTACTAGCGGGGACAGATACGCAGTATTTT	CSAVLAGTDTQYF
TRBD2	TRBV5-1	TRBJ2-1	15	.	TGCGCCAGCAGCTTGTCAGCGGGAGTGCACAATGAGCAGTTCTTC	CASSLSAGVHNEQFF
TRBD1	TRBV5-6	TRBJ2-3	16	many	TGTGCCAGCAGCTCGACGGACAGGGATCGTCCGGATACGCAGTATTTT	CASSSTDRDRPDTQYF
TRBD1	TRBV20-1	TRBJ1-5	16	once	TGCAGTGCCCTTGTAGGGGGCGCGGATAGCAATCAGCCCCAGCATTTT	CSALVGGADSNQPQHF
.	TRBV5-1	TRBJ2-7	14	many	TGCGCCAGCAGCTTGGAGGGGGGAACTAACGAGCAGTACTTC	CASSLEGGTNEQYF
.	TRBV10-1	TRBJ2-2	12	many	TGCGCCAGCAGTGACCAGGGCGAGGAGCTGTTTTTT	CASSDQGEELFF
.	TRBV12-3/TRBV12-4	TRBJ2-2	15	many	TGTGCCAGCACCTCGGGGGGCGCGAACACCGGGGAGCTGTTTTTT	CASTSGGANTGELFF
.	TRBV7-2	TRBJ2-3	14	.	TGTGCCAGCAGCTCTAACCGGGGCACAGATACGCAGTATTTT	CASSSNRGTDTQYF
TRBD2	TRBV5-6	TRBJ2-3	16	many	TGTGCCAGCAGCTTGGAGGTAGCGGGGACTTCCGGGACGCAGTATTTT	CASSLEVAGTSGTQYF
.	TRBV5-1	TRBJ1-2	13	.	TGCGCCAGCAGCTTAACTGGGGGCAATGGCTACACCTTC	CASSLTGGNGYTF
.	TRBV5-6	TRBJ2-1	13	many	TGTGCCAGCAGTTATGACTTGTACAATGAGCAGTTCTTC	CASSYDLYNEQFF
.	TRBV10-3	TRBJ2-7	16	many	TGTGCCATCAGTGAGGGGGGGAAGAGTCGCTTTTACGAGCAGTACTTC	CAISEGGKSRFYEQYF
TRBD1	TRBV5-1	TRBJ1-6	14	many	TGCGCCAGCAGCTCGGACAGGGGATATTCACCCCTCCACTTT	CASSSDRGYSPLHF
.	TRBV15	TRBJ2-7	15	many	TGTGCCACCAGCAGGGACAGAACCTCCTCCTACGAGCAGTACTTC	CATSRDRTSSYEQYF
TRBD1	TRBV10-3	TRBJ2-5	15	many	TGTGCCATCAGTCCGACAGGGGGCTACTCAGAGACCCAGTACTTC	CAISPTGGYSETQYF
.	TRBV7-2	TRBJ2-1	14	many	TGTGCCAGCAGCCTCCTGAACGCGTTGAGTGAGCAGTTCTTC	CASSLLNALSEQFF
.	TRBV3-1	TRBJ1-5	13	many	TGTGCCAGCAGCCAAGGTAGGAATCAGCCCCAGCATTTT	CASSQGRNQPQHF
.	TRBV18	TRBJ2-2	16	.	TGTGCCAGCTCACCGGGAATAGCGGATAACACCGGGGAGCTGTTTTTT	CASSPGIADNTGELFF
TRBD2	TRBV27	TRBJ2-2	14	many	TGTGCCAGCAGTTTAGCGGGGGGCACCGGGGAGCTGTTTTTT	CASSLAGGTGELFF
TRBD2	TRBV24-1	TRBJ2-2	16	.	TGTGCCACCAGTGCCGGACTAGCGGTTAACACCGGGGAGCTGTTTTTT	CATSAGLAVNTGELFF
TRBD2	TRBV5-1	TRBJ2-1	16	many	TGCGCCAGCAGCTTGACTAGCGGGGGGCCTCGACGTGAGCAGTTCTTC	CASSLTSGGPRREQFF
.	TRBV7-3	TRBJ1-2	14	many	TGTGCCAGCAGCTTAGACCCCGGGAGGGACGGCTACACCTTC	CASSLDPGRDGYTF
TRBD2	TRBV5-1	TRBJ2-1	19	many	TGCGCCAGCAGCTTAATTCCCCGGAACGGACTAGCGGGGATCAATGAGCAGTTCTTC	CASSLIPRNGLAGINEQFF
.	TRBV12-3/TRBV12-4	TRBJ2-7	15	many	TGTGCCAGCACCTTATCCGGGTCTCCGTCCTACGAGCAGTACTTC	CASTLSGSPSYEQYF
TRBD1	TRBV15	TRBJ1-2	16	many	TGTGCCACCAGTGTCCAAATAGGGACAGAAACCTATGGCTACACCTTC	CATSVQIGTETYGYTF
.	TRBV5-1	TRBJ1-1	13	many	TGCGCCAGCAGCCTCATTTGGGACACTGAAGCTTTCTTT	CASSLIWDTEAFF
.	TRBV25-1	TRBJ2-7	11	medium-sized	TGTGCCAGCAGTGTAAGGGGTGAGCAGTACTTC	CASSVRGEQYF